The 27 T cell receptor beta chains below were found in one sample sequenced in a study of T cells in Graves' hyperthyroidism and ophthalmopathy. TCR beta CDR3 regions were amplified from RNA transcripts. The TCR CDR3 first-round RT-PCR relied on the HTBI primer set. One entry per CDR3 protein, called by TCRdb with MiXCR from the multiplex PCR reads. The table includes about 380,000 distinct CDR3 sequences, about a fifth detected once. Source material: blood. Receptors were obtained from a man aged 18 to 30 with Graves' ophthalmopathy.

In this sample, this clonotype turned up many times. The chain couples TRBV7-9 to TRBJ2-7; the D call may be TRBD1 or TRBD2 (7 bases each). CDR3 length: 13 amino acids. V was pared by 8 bases and J by 3 bases, with 14 bases between. Germline assignment: CDR1 SEHNR and CDR2 FQNEAQ (reference sequence). Written as DNA, the CDR3 is TGTGCCAGCGTGCAGGGGGGGGACTACGAGCAGTACTTC. It is translated as CASVQGGDYEQYF. The whole variable domain, filled in from reference TRBV7-9 and TRBJ2-7, reads DTGVSQNPRHKITKRGQNVTFRCDPISEHNRLYWYRQTLGQGPEFLTYFQNEAQLEKSRLLSDRFSAERPKGSFSTLEIQRTEQGDSAMYLCASVQGGDYEQYFGPGTRLTVT.

This clonotype was seen repeatedly, ten times or more. This sequence joins TRBV11-2 and TRBJ2-2; perhaps TRBD2 as D (5 bases). V lost 6 bases, J lost 8 bases, and 13 bases lay in between. The CDR3 contains 13 residues. Germline values: CDR1 SGHAT, CDR2 FQNNGV. The CDR3 nucleotides are TGTGCCAGCAGACGGACTCCTTTAGGGGAGCTGTTTTTT. It encodes CASRRTPLGELFF. Combining the CDR3 with reference TRBV11-2 and TRBJ2-2 gives the whole variable domain EAGVAQSPRYKIIEKRQSVAFWCNPISGHATLYWYQQILGQGPKLLIQFQNNGVVDDSQLPKDRFSAERLKGVDSTLKIQPAKLEDSAVYLCASRRTPLGELFFGEGSRLTVL.

In this sample, this clonotype turned up many times. The chain has TRBV14 and TRBJ1-1, with a tentative D call TRBD1 (5 bases). Germline V gene sequence: CDR1 SGHDN, CDR2 FVKESK. Between the trimmed V and J ends, which lost 4 bases and 10 bases, there was a span of 10 bases. The length of the CDR3 is 11 residues. For the CDR3, the DNA is TGTGCCAGCAGCCGTGGGGGTCCAGCTTTCTTT. It specifies CASSRGGPAFF.

Worth noting for this clonotype: An end of the junction does not agree with germline; a read error may underlie this. The CDR3 DNA reads TGTGCTAGCAGCCTGAAGAGGGCGAGAGGCGAAAAACTGTTTTTT. This gives the protein CASSLKRARGEKLFF. The gene calls are TRBV7-9 and TRBJ1-4; unclear D gene. The CDR3 is 15 amino acids. The germline CDR1 and CDR2 sequences are SEHNR and FQNEAQ (reference sequence).

Points on this clonotype: This could be a read error, since a much larger clone is one nucleotide away. CDR3 sequence (DNA): TGTGCCAACAAACAGGAAGCTTCACCCCTCCACTTT. Translated: CANKQEASPLHF. The rearrangement joins TRBV28 to TRBJ1-6, with D perhaps TRBD1 (5 bases). This CDR3 is built from 12 residues. The germline gives CDR1 MDHEN, CDR2 SYDVKM. V was trimmed by 10 bases and J by 9 bases, leaving 13 bases between them.

The gene calls are TRBV2 and TRBJ2-7; TRBD1 agrees at 9 bases. Germline CDR1 and CDR2: SNHLY and FYNNEI. The trim removed 6 bases at V and 1 base at J, leaving 7 bases unmatched. This CDR3 is built from 15 residues. The CDR3 is CASREYGTGSYEQYF. The DNA for the CDR3 is TGTGCCAGCAGGGAGTACGGGACAGGGTCCTACGAGCAGTACTTC.

This clonotype was counted at least ten times. The chain couples TRBV2 to TRBJ2-7; D call uncertain. Germline V lookup: CDR1 SNHLY, CDR2 FYNNEI. V lost 7 bases to trimming and J lost 6 bases, with 13 bases between them. The CDR3 totals 12 residues. CDR3 in amino acids: CASTGWAGEQYF. The CDR3 coding sequence is TGTGCCAGCACAGGATGGGCAGGCGAGCAGTACTTC.

J is TRBJ2-1 and V is TRBV7-2, with D perhaps matching TRBD2 (6 bases). Germline CDR1 and CDR2: SGHTA and FQGNSA. V was clipped by 5 bases and J by 2 bases, with 22 bases between them. CDR3 size: 18 residues. The CDR3, as DNA: TGTGCCAGCAGCCATAAACCTTTGGGCGGGGTAACCTACAATGAGCAGTTCTTC. It codes for CASSHKPLGGVTYNEQFF.

This clonotype has a count of ten or more. The chain joins TRBV2 to TRBJ1-5, with D possibly being TRBD1 (6 bases). V lost 7 bases, J lost 2 bases, and 15 bases lay in between. In germline, CDR1 is SNHLY, CDR2 FYNNEI. This CDR3 contains 15 residues. The CDR3 DNA sequence: TGTGCCAGCACCAGGGGTAGGGGTGGCAATCAGCCCCAGCATTTT. It codes for CASTRGRGGNQPQHF.

This clonotype was seen many times. The rearrangement uses TRBV3-1 and TRBJ1-1; D is perhaps TRBD1 (5 bases). This CDR3 comprises 15 residues. V was pared by 5 bases and J by 2 bases, with 15 bases between. Germline lookup yields CDR1 LGHDT and CDR2 YNNKEL (reference sequence). The DNA of the CDR3 is TGTGCCAGCAGCGAGGGACGGCGTGGTAACACTGAAGCTTTCTTT. It specifies CASSEGRRGNTEAFF.

The chain is built from TRBV20-1 and TRBJ2-7, with D perhaps matching TRBD1 (6 bases). Germline loops: CDR1 DFQATT, CDR2 SNEGSKA (reference sequence). V shed 0 bases and J shed 1 base, with 10 bases lying between them. The CDR3 spans 14 residues. CDR3 residues: CSARDGTQSYEQYF. For the CDR3, the DNA is TGCAGTGCTAGAGATGGGACACAATCCTACGAGCAGTACTTC.

V and J are TRBV5-6 and TRBJ1-1; D ambiguous. From germline, CDR1 is SGHDT and CDR2 YYEEEE. CDR3 length: 13 residues. V shed 3 bases and J shed 6 bases, with 12 bases lying between them. CDR3 amino acids: CASSSPGGAEAFF. DNA of the CDR3: TGTGCCAGCAGCTCCCCGGGAGGCGCTGAAGCTTTCTTT.

This clonotype occurred a few times. The V gene is TRBV20-1, the J gene TRBJ2-5; 10 bases line up with TRBD2. V dropped 5 bases and J dropped 5; count of bases not matched to a gene: 8. CDR1 and CDR2 from the germline V gene are DFQATT and SNEGSKA (reference sequence). The CDR3 totals 14 residues. CDR3 sequence reads: CSAPKRGGFETQYF. Here the CDR3 DNA reads TGCAGTGCTCCAAAGCGGGGGGGCTTCGAGACCCAGTACTTC.

At least ten counts were recorded for this clonotype. The V and J genes are TRBV10-3 and TRBJ2-5; perhaps TRBD2 as D (6 bases). The CDR3 runs to 14 residues. Germline assignment: CDR1 ENHRY and CDR2 SYGVKD. V lost 6 bases and J 1 base, leaving 12 bases between the germline ends. CDR3 bases: TGTGCCATCAGCTCTAGCGCCTCCCAAGAGACCCAGTACTTC. Protein: CAISSSASQETQYF.

This clonotype was detected many times. This chain joins TRBV11-2 and TRBJ2-5; D uncertain. CDR1 is SGHAT, CDR2 FQNNGV, per germline. There are 13 residues in the CDR3. The V end lost 6 bases, the J end lost 1 base, and 9 bases lay between the germline ends. The CDR3 DNA sequence: TGTGCCAGCAGACCACGGGCCCAAGAGACCCAGTACTTC. Translated: CASRPRAQETQYF.

The chain combines TRBV7-8 with TRBJ2-2; possibly TRBD1 for D (6 bases). The CDR3 has 15 residues. Germline lookup yields CDR1 SGHVS and CDR2 FQNEAQ. Trimming cost V 5 bases and J 10 bases, with 20 bases left between them. Here the CDR3 reads CASSRRDTTSAELFF. In nucleotides, the CDR3 is TGTGCCAGCAGCCGCCGGGACACCACCTCCGCGGAGCTGTTTTTT.

Worth noting for this clonotype: A single base separates this from a much larger clone, so it may be a read error. The CDR3 here is CASSAPGGMGWNEQFF. The CDR3 DNA follows: TGTGCCAGCAGTGCTCCCGGGGGGATGGGGTGGAATGAGCAGTTCTTC. J is TRBJ2-1 and V is TRBV2; 7 positions match TRBD2. Trimming removed 4 bases from V and 7 bases from J; junction bases left unmatched: 13. Germline V CDR1 and CDR2: SNHLY, FYNNEI. The CDR3 extends over 16 amino acids. Based on the CDR3 plus reference TRBV2 and TRBJ2-1, the full variable domain is EPEVTQTPSHQVTQMGQEVILRCVPISNHLYFYWYRQILGQKVEFLVSFYNNEISEKSEIFDDQFSVERPDGSNFTLKIRSTKLEDSAMYFCASSAPGGMGWNEQFFGPGTRLTVL.

This clonotype was observed at least ten times. The rearrangement uses TRBV20-1 and TRBJ1-2; 7 bases map to TRBD1. CDR1 is DFQATT, CDR2 SNEGSKA, per germline (reference sequence). With 3 bases clipped from V and 7 bases from J, the junction kept 5 bases outside the gene matches. The CDR3 consists of 12 residues. CDR3: CSASGTAVGYTF. DNA of the CDR3: TGCAGTGCTAGTGGGACAGCAGTTGGCTACACCTTC.

This clonotype was picked up a small number of times. The chain's CDR3 is CASSLRQDLSGNTIYF. Here the CDR3 DNA reads TGTGCCAGCAGCCTACGACAGGACCTCTCTGGAAACACCATATATTTT. V usage is TRBV7-8 and J usage is TRBJ1-3, with a possible D match to TRBD1 (6 bases). CDR1 is SGHVS, CDR2 FQNEAQ, per germline. V gave up 5 bases and J gave up 0 bases, with 14 bases separating them. The CDR3 runs to 16 residues.

Many counts were recorded for this clonotype. This chain connects TRBV10-3 to TRBJ1-1; no reliable D call. Trimming stripped 7 bases from V and 1 base from J, with 10 bases between. The CDR3 totals 13 residues. Germline CDR1 and CDR2: ENHRY and SYGVKD. The CDR3 region has the DNA TGTGCCATCACTGGCTATGAGAACACTGAAGCTTTCTTT. This codes for CAITGYENTEAFF.

This clonotype showed up just a few times. The V gene is TRBV6-4, the J gene TRBJ1-1; D is undetermined. The germline gives CDR1 MRHNA, CDR2 SNTAGT. V was clipped by 0 bases and J by 1 base, with 3 bases between them. The CDR3 runs 13 residues. For the CDR3, the DNA is TGTGCCAGCAGTGACTCTTGGAACACTGAAGCTTTCTTT. It yields the protein CASSDSWNTEAFF.

The rearrangement links TRBV6-1 to TRBJ2-3; 11 nucleotides match TRBD2. The junction had 5 bases not matched to a gene; V was cut back by 6 bases and J by 3 bases. CDR1 and CDR2 from the germline V gene are MNHNS and SASEGT. The length of the CDR3 is 15 residues. CDR3 loop: CASSTSGGGTDTQYF. The CDR3, as DNA: TGTGCCAGCAGCACTAGCGGGGGCGGGACAGATACGCAGTATTTT.

J is TRBJ2-1 and V is TRBV9; D gene ambiguous. The V gene lost 4 bases and the J gene lost 0 bases, with 14 bases spanning the gap. Germline V gene sequence: CDR1 SGDLS, CDR2 YYNGEE. The CDR3 length is 16 residues. The CDR3: CASSKRTDVSYNEQFF. The CDR3, as DNA: TGTGCCAGCAGCAAACGGACCGATGTCTCCTACAATGAGCAGTTCTTC.

The gene calls are TRBV11-2 and TRBJ2-3; D gene uncertain. The CDR3 length is 12 residues. V lost 5 bases, J lost 4 bases, and 7 bases lay in between. From germline, CDR1 is SGHAT and CDR2 FQNNGV. CDR3 DNA sequence: TGTGCCAGCAGCGCTGCGGCAGATACGCAGTATTTT. Protein product: CASSAAADTQYF.

CDR3 nucleotide sequence: TGTGCCATCAGTCTCGACGGGACAGGGTCCTACGAGCAGTACTTC. Protein product: CAISLDGTGSYEQYF. The chain joins TRBV10-3 to TRBJ2-7, with 9 nucleotides matching TRBD1. Germline CDR1 is ENHRY and CDR2 is SYGVKD. CDR3 size: 15 residues. J lost 1 base, V lost 5 bases, and 6 bases had no gene match.

CDR3 DNA sequence: TGCAGCGCCTACACCCGGGACAGGGGGTCCTACGAGCAGTACTTC. Translation gives CSAYTRDRGSYEQYF. V gene TRBV29-1 combines with J gene TRBJ2-7, with 11 positions matching TRBD1. Germline trimming cut 7 bases from V and 1 base from J; bases unmatched to any gene: 9. CDR1 and CDR2 from the germline V gene are SQVTM and ANQGSEA. The CDR3 covers 15 residues.

This clonotype was seen at least ten times. DNA for the CDR3: TGTGCCAGCAGTGGTGGGGGCCGCACAGATACGCAGTATTTT. This codes for CASSGGGRTDTQYF. This chain connects TRBV2 to TRBJ2-3; D may be TRBD1 (6 bases). V shed 4 bases and J shed 1 base, with 9 bases lying between them. The CDR3 loop spans 14 amino acids. Germline assignment: CDR1 SNHLY and CDR2 FYNNEI.